A selection of T cell receptor beta chains follows, all from one sample in a study of T cells in Graves' hyperthyroidism and ophthalmopathy. A single record per CDR3 protein comes from TCRdb applying MiXCR to the multiplex PCR reads. The sample comprises about 600,000 distinct CDR3 sequences, 16% of which are singletons, and 2.5% to 4% rests with the top ten. Sequencing was done on a sample of blood. The receptors were gathered from a middle-aged woman with Graves' ophthalmopathy. Both conserved end residues are trimmed from each CDR3.

v_gene: TRBV7-6
CDR3aa: ASSLVVSTQSYNEQF

v_gene: TRBV7-2
CDR3aa: ASKEEPETQY

v_gene: TRBV7-2
CDR3aa: ASSALQGYNSPLH

v_gene: TRBV5-5
CDR3aa: ASSRTGGEQETQY

v_gene: TRBV10-3
CDR3aa: AISESTSGRNEQF

v_gene: TRBV29-1
CDR3aa: SAGLGQTDEQY

v_gene: TRBV3-1
CDR3aa: ASSQEGSNQPQH

v_gene: TRBV5-1
CDR3aa: ASSHGGSSYNEQF

v_gene: TRBV2
CDR3aa: ATKGDRDPLFEQY

v_gene: TRBV20-1
CDR3aa: SARDNSRGNEAF

v_gene: TRBV19
CDR3aa: ASSTSSSNQPQH

v_gene: TRBV2
CDR3aa: ASTPDRLSNQPQH

v_gene: TRBV20-1
CDR3aa: SAPGSGTDTQY

v_gene: TRBV3-1
CDR3aa: ASSLWAGGNSLGETQY

v_gene: TRBV7-9
CDR3aa: ASSMGLAGATDTQY

v_gene: TRBV11-1
CDR3aa: ASAEGLPNTEAF

v_gene: TRBV5-4
CDR3aa: ASSLWPEDEQY

v_gene: TRBV11-2
CDR3aa: ASSQGMPDYEQY

v_gene: TRBV29-1
CDR3aa: SVEGFGVYGYT

v_gene: TRBV12-3/TRBV12-4
CDR3aa: ATKQGSNTGELF

v_gene: TRBV11-2
CDR3aa: ASSSSFLRAFDYT

v_gene: TRBV12-3/TRBV12-4
CDR3aa: ASSIGSSGANVLT

v_gene: TRBV18
CDR3aa: ASSLGIFSDEQF

v_gene: TRBV12-3/TRBV12-4
CDR3aa: ASSLGPNTEAF

v_gene: TRBV19
CDR3aa: ASSGQRGGTEAF

v_gene: TRBV12-3/TRBV12-4
CDR3aa: ASSPTTGAGGNQPQH

v_gene: TRBV27
CDR3aa: ASSSRGRGGSSYEQY

v_gene: TRBV7-2
CDR3aa: ASSFRWDNEQF

v_gene: TRBV28
CDR3aa: ASSPRISGANVLT

v_gene: TRBV28
CDR3aa: ASSFQPYEQY

v_gene: TRBV20-1
CDR3aa: SAPGGPTTGGYT

v_gene: TRBV3-1
CDR3aa: ASSPLAARYNEQF

v_gene: TRBV11-2
CDR3aa: ASSLGVGERGINIQY

v_gene: TRBV11-2
CDR3aa: SSSARQHPLSDTQY

v_gene: TRBV27
CDR3aa: ASSLTGDLYEQY

v_gene: TRBV2
CDR3aa: ASRTGTGEHTGELF

v_gene: TRBV28
CDR3aa: ASSYPSRGYTEAF

v_gene: TRBV28
CDR3aa: ASSREVPGSPLH

v_gene: TRBV6-6
CDR3aa: ASSYSRTVNEQF

v_gene: TRBV3-1
CDR3aa: ASSLAGEDTQY

v_gene: TRBV7-9
CDR3aa: AGGRTGYYEQY

v_gene: TRBV20-1
CDR3aa: SAGQGGFQETQY

v_gene: TRBV10-2
CDR3aa: ASNEGGDYEQY

v_gene: TRBV6-5
CDR3aa: ASSYGDTQY